This T cell receptor beta chain is from a study of Tregs in tolerant kidney transplant recipients. Study in general: The nonmyeloablative bone marrow transplants came from related graft donors, with transient mixed chimerism.

Trimming cost V 10 bases and J 2 bases; bases outside gene matches: 13. The CDR3 extends over 15 amino acids. Germline CDR1 reads MRHNA; CDR2 reads SNTAGT. Assay: immunoSEQ multiplex PCR; the TCRdb copy retains only in-frame clones and omits some. The table lists around 85,000 clones, 80% to 95% of them singletons. General study points: Donor-specific Treg expansion exceeded global Treg expansion in tolerant patients, suggesting antigen drive. No direct test of biological reproducibility was done here.

Regulatory T cells were sorted from thawed PBMCs rested overnight at 37°C with 200 IU/ml IL-2. On this clone itself: The target antigen is unknown.

The input for sequencing was Tregs from blood, taken before the transplant. The sequence was obtained from a human donor who received a combined kidney and bone marrow transplant. This chain connects TRBV6-4 to TRBJ1-2, with 7 bases aligning to TRBD1. CDR3 in DNA: TGTGCCACCGAATACCGGGACAGACGCAACTATGGCTACACCTTC. Translation: CATEYRDRRNYGYTF.